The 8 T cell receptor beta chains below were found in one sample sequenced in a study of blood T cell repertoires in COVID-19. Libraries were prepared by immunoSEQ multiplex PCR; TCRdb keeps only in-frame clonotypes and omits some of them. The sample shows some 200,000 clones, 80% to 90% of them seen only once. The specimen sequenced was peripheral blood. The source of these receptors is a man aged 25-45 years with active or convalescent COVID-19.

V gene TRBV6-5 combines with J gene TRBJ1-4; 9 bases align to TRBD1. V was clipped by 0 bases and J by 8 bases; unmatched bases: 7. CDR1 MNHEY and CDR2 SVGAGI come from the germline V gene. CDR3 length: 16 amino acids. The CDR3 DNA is TGTGCCAGCAGTTACTCGCATGGGACAGGGACCGAAAAACTGTTTTTT. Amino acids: CASSYSHGTGTEKLFF.

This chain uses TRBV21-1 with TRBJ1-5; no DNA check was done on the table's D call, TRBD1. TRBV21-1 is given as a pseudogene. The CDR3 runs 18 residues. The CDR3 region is CASSKFAYRPVSNQPQHF. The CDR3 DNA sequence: TGTGCCAGCAGCAAATTCGCCTACAGACCCGTTAGCAATCAGCCCCAGCATTTT.

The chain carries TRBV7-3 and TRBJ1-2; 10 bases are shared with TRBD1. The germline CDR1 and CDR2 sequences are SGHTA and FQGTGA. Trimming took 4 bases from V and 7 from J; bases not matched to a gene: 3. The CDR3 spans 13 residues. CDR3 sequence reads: CASSYGQGGGYTF. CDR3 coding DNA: TGTGCCAGCAGCTACGGACAGGGGGGTGGCTACACCTTC.

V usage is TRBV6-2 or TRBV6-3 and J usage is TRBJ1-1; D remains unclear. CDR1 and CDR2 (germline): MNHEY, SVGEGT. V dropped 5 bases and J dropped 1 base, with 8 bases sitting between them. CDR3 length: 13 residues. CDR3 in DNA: TGTGCCAGCAGTGCCACTGAGAACACTGAAGCTTTCTTT. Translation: CASSATENTEAFF.

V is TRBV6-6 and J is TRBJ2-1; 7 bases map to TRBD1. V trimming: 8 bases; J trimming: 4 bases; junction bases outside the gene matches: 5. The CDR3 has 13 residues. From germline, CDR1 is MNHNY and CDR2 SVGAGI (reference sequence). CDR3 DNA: TGTGCCAGCCGGGACAGATCTTACAATGAGCAGTTCTTC. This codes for CASRDRSYNEQFF.

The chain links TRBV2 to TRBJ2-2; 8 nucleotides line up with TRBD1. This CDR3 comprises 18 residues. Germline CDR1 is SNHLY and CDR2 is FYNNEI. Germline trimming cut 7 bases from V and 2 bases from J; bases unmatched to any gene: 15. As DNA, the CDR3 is TGTGCCAGCATTAATCAGGGGGCGACCGGTATCAACACCGGGGAGCTGTTTTTT. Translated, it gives CASINQGATGINTGELFF.

CDR3 sequence: CASSAGGGNYGYTF. The DNA for the CDR3 is TGTGCCAGCAGTGCTGGGGGGGGCAACTATGGCTACACCTTC. V usage is TRBV25-1 and J usage is TRBJ1-2; maybe TRBD1 (6 bases). The CDR3 is 14 residues long. Trimming took off 4 bases at V and 2 bases at J, with 11 bases between the two ends. Germline V lookup: CDR1 MGHDK, CDR2 SYGVNS.

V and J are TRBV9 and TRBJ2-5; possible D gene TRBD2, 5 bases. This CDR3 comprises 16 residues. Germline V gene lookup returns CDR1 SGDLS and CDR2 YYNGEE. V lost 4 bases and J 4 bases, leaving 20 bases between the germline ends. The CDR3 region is CASSPRQAALRETQYF. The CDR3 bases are TGTGCCAGCAGCCCACGCCAAGCGGCCCTCCGAGAGACCCAGTACTTC.